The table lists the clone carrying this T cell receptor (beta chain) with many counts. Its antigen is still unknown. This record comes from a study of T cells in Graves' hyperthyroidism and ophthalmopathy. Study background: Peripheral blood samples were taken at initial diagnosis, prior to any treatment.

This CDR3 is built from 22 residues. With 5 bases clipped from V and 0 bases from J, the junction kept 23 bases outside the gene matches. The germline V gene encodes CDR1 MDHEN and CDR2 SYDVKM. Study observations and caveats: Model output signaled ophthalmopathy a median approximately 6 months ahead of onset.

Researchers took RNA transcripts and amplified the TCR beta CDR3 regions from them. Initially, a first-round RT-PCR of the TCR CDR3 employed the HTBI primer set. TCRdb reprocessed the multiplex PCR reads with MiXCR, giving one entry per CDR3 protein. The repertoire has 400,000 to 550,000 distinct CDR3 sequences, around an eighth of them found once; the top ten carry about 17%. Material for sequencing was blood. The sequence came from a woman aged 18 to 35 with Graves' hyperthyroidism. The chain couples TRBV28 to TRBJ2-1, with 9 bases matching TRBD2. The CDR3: CASSITGVWWTSELSSYNEQFF. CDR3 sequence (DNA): TGTGCCAGCAGTATTACAGGGGTATGGTGGACTAGCGAGTTGAGCTCCTACAATGAGCAGTTCTTC. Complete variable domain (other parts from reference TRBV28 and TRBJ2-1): DVKVTQSSRYLVKRTGEKVFLECVQDMDHENMFWYRQDPGLGLRLIYFSYDVKMKEKGDIPEGYSVSREKKERFSLILESASTNQTSMYLCASSITGVWWTSELSSYNEQFFGPGTRLTVL.